This T cell receptor beta chain emerged from a study of T cell changes during pregnancy in multiple sclerosis. The data were produced by immunoSEQ multiplex PCR, yet TCRdb's version contains in-frame clones alone and is incomplete. This sample has around 100,000 clones, with approximately 90% found just once. The CDR3 covers 14 residues. Trimming pared 4 bases from V and 5 bases from J, leaving 12 bases between. Germline V CDR1 and CDR2: SGHTA, FQGNSA. The chain links TRBV7-2 to TRBJ1-5, with unresolved D. Sequencing was performed on peripheral blood, taken in the second trimester of pregnancy. This receptor was identified in a female donor with multiple sclerosis, enrolled in a pregnancy study. CDR3: CASSYNGGDQPQHF. CDR3 in DNA: TGTGCCAGCAGCTATAATGGCGGAGATCAGCCCCAGCATTTT.